This TCR beta chain was identified during a study of blood T cell repertoires in COVID-19. Study at large: From the United States, Italy and Spain came samples of acute and convalescent COVID-19. PBMCs, B-cell-depleted T cells, or T cells provided the cDNA or gDNA that made up the material.

As handled by the study authors: Reference gene primer amplification gave nucleated cell count estimates. Clones were sequenced by immunoSEQ multiplex PCR, and TCRdb holds only the in-frame ones, with some missing. V, J and clone size were drawn from that table, and D and trimming were deduced from the DNA. The table lists tens of thousands of clones, 92% of them singletons, with approximately 12% in the top ten. Trimming removed 2 bases at V and 10 bases at J, with 9 bases between. Germline V gene sequence: CDR1 MNHNS, CDR2 SASEGT. The CDR3 extends over 13 amino acids. The clonotype was recovered from a human donor in a cohort sampled during active COVID-19. The rearrangement joins TRBV6-1 to TRBJ1-6, with a tentative D call TRBD1 (6 bases). Sequencing was performed on peripheral blood. CDR3 loop: CASSETGNSPLHF. The CDR3 DNA follows: TGTGCCAGCAGTGAAACAGGGAACTCACCCCTCCACTTT.